This TCR beta chain was captured in a study of beta chain features in type 1 diabetes. The wider study: Healthy donors and patients showed comparable age, gender and cell yields. Study-wide findings and caveats: TCRB CDR3 length was moderately but significantly reduced in all four CD4+ subsets of Type 1 diabetes patients. Among type 1 diabetes patients, VDJ junctions had fewer insertions and more deletions. For TCRB rearrangement, an influence of HLA type remained unresolved here.

In this sample, this clone turned up a few times. The antigen remains unidentified. Expressed TCRB transcripts were sequenced after all isolated RNA was converted to cDNA. Assay used: immunoSEQ multiplex PCR; TCRdb lists only in-frame clones, some missing. The sample shows 200,000 to 250,000 clones, approximately 15% of them seen only once. Cells sorted by CD45RO/CCR7/CD25/CD127/CD95/CD27 comprised CD4+ naive, central memory, regulatory and stem cell-like memory cells. The V end lost 5 bases, the J end lost 2 bases, and 10 bases lay between the germline ends. This CDR3 is 13 amino acids long. In germline, CDR1 is SNHLY, CDR2 FYNNEI.

The specimen sequenced was naive CD4+ T cells from blood. J is TRBJ2-7 and V is TRBV2; D gene uncertain. The receptor was isolated from a man aged 30 to 39 with type 1 diabetes. CDR3 DNA: TGTGCCAGCAGTACTCCCGGTACCTACGAGCAGTACTTC. Translated, it gives CASSTPGTYEQYF. Full variable domain (outside the CDR3, taken from reference TRBV2 and TRBJ2-7): EPEVTQTPSHQVTQMGQEVILRCVPISNHLYFYWYRQILGQKVEFLVSFYNNEISEKSEIFDDQFSVERPDGSNFTLKIRSTKLEDSAMYFCASSTPGTYEQYFGPGTRLTVT.